This T cell receptor (beta chain) stems from a study of T cell responses to AZD1222 COVID-19 vaccine. The wider study: Timing groups of about 4 and about 12 weeks for second doses were pooled. Whole-study findings and limits: A mostly white British donor set with more females was recruited, and clonal diversity was possibly underestimated.

Clones were sequenced by immunoSEQ multiplex PCR, and TCRdb holds only the in-frame ones, with some missing. The table records about 56,000 clones, 80% to 90% of them present only once. Points on this clone: The target antigen is unknown.

The CDR3 sequence is 15 residues long. Germline loops: CDR1 MDHEN, CDR2 SYDVKM. Trimming shortened V by 8 bases and J by 2 bases, and 16 bases separated the two germline ends. The sequence derives from an adult in good health. The chain carries TRBV28 and TRBJ1-5; the D is unclear. This material consisted of peripheral blood, taken on day 0 of AZD1222 vaccination. The CDR3 DNA is TGTGCCAGCTCACCAAGAACTAACGGCAATCAGCCCCAGCATTTT. This translates into CASSPRTNGNQPQHF.